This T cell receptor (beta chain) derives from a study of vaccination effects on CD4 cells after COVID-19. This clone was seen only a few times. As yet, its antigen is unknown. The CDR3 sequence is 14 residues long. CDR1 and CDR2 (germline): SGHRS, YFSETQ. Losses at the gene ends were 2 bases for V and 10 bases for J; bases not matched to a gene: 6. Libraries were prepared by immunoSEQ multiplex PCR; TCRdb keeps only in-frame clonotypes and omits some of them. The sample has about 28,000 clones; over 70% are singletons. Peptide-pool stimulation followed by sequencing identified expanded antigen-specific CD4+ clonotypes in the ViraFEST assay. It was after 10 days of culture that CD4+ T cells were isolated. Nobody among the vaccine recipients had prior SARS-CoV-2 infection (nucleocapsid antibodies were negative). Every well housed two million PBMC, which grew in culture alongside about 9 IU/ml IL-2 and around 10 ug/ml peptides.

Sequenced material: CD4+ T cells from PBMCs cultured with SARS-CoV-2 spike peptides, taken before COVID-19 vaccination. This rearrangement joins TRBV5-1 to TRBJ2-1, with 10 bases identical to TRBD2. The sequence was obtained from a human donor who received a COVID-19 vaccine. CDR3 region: CASSFGTSDREQFF. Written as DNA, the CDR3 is TGCGCCAGCAGCTTTGGGACTAGCGATCGAGAGCAGTTCTTC.